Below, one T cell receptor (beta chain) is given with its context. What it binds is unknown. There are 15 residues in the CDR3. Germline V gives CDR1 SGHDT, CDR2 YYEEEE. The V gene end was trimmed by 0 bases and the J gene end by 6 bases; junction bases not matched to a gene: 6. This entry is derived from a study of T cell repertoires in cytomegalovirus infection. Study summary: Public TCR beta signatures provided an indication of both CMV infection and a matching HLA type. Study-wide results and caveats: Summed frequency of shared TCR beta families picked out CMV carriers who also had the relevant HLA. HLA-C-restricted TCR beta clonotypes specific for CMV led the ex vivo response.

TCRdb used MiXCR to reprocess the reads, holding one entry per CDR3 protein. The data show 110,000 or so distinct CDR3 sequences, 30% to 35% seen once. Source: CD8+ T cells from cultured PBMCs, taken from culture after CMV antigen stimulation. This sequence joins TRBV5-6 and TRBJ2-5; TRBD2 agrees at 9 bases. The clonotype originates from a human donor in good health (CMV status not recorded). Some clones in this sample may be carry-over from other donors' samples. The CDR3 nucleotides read TGTGCCAGCAGCTTGGTTGGTAGCGGGGGTCAGACCCAGTACTTC. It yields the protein CASSLVGSGGQTQYF.